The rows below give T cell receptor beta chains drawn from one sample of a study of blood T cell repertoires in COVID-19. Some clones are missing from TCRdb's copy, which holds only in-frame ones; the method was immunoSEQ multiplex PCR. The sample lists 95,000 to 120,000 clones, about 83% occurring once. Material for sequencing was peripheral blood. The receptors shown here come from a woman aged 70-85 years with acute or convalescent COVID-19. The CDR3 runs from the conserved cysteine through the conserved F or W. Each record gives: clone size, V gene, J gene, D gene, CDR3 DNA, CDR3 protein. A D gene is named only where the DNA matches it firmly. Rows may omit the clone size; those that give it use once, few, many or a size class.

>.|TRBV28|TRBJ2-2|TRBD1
TGTGCCACCGGGACAGCAAACACCGGGGAGCTGTTTTTT
CATGTANTGELFF
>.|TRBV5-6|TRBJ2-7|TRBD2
TGTGCCAGCAGCCGGGGACTAGCGGGCGCACTGGGGGAGCAGTACTTC
CASSRGLAGALGEQYF
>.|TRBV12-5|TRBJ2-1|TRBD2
TGTGCTAGTGGTTTGGTACCCGGGGGGGCCGGCCAGTTCTTC
CASGLVPGGAGQFF
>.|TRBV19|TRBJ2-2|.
TGTGCCAGTAACCCGCGGGCTGGGACCGGGGAGCTGTTTTTT
CASNPRAGTGELFF
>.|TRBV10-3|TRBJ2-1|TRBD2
TGTGCCATCAGCGATCTCGCGGGAGGGCCCAATGAGCAGTTCTTC
CAISDLAGGPNEQFF
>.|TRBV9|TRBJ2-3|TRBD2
TGTGCCAGCAGTTTGCGGGGGGGTGGCTCCCAGGGAGATACGCAGTATTTT
CASSLRGGGSQGDTQYF
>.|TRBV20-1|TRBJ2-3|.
TGCAGTGCTAGTAGGGGAACAGATACGCAGTATTTT
CSASRGTDTQYF
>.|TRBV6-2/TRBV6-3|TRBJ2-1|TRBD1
TGTGCCAGCAGTAGACCCAGGGGGTGGAATGAGCAGTTCTTC
CASSRPRGWNEQFF
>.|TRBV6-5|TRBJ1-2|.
TGTGCCAGCAGTTACGTTTTTCCGGGGGGCTATGGCTACACCTTC
CASSYVFPGGYGYTF
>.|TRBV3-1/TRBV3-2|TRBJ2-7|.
TGTGCCAGCAGCCAAGATCATGGGCGGGCCTACGAGCAGTACTTC
CASSQDHGRAYEQYF
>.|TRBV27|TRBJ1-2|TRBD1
TGTGCCAGCAGTTTAACACCGCGACAGGGCTTGGATGACTATGGCTACACCTTC
CASSLTPRQGLDDYGYTF
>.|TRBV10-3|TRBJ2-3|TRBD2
TGTGCCATCAGTGATAGTAGCGGGAGGGCCGGGGATACGCAGTATTTT
CAISDSSGRAGDTQYF
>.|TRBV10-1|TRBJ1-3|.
TGCGCCGGGCCTCACGGAAACACCATATATTTT
CAGPHGNTIYF
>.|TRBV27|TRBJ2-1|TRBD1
TGTGCCAGCAGTTACCGACAGGGGTATGAGCAGTTCTTC
CASSYRQGYEQFF
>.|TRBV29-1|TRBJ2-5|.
TGCAGCGTCGAGCACAGCCAAGAGACCCAGTACTTC
CSVEHSQETQYF
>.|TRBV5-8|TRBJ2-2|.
TGTGCCAGCAGTTCGGACGCCCGGGGGAGGGAGCTGTTTTTT
CASSSDARGRELFF
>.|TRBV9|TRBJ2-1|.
TGTGCCAGCAGCGTAGGGATAGGGGAGGATGAGCAGTTCTTC
CASSVGIGEDEQFF
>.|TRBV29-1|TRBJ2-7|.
TGCAGCGTTGTGTCAGGGCCTGCCCCCTACGAGCAGTACTTC
CSVVSGPAPYEQYF
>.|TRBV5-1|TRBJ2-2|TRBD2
TGCGCCCGCAGGTCAACTTGGACTCGCGGGGGGGCCATTAACACCGGGGAGCTGTTTTTT
CARRSTWTRGGAINTGELFF
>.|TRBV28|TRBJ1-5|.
TGTGCCAGCAGTCCTAGGGAGGCTCAGCCCCAGCATTTT
CASSPREAQPQHF
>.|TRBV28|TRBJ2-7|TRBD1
TGTGCCAGCAGTTTATTGGTGGGACAGGGGAATTACGAGCAGTACTTC
CASSLLVGQGNYEQYF
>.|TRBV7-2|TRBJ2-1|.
TGTGCCAGCAGCCCTGAGTCGGGAATATCCTACAATGAGCAGTTCTTC
CASSPESGISYNEQFF
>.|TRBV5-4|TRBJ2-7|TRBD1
TGTGCCAGCAGTCCCGATCGACAGGGGGCAAATACGGAGCAGTACTTC
CASSPDRQGANTEQYF
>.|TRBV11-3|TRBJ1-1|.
TGTGCCAGCAGCCGAGGAGGCACTGAAGCTTTCTTT
CASSRGGTEAFF
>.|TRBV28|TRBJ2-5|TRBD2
TGTGCCAGCAGTCCCGCTAGCGGGGGAGAGACCCAGTACTTC
CASSPASGGETQYF
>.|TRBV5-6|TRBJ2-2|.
TGTGCCAGCAGCTACTACAGGGTCACCGGGGAGCTGTTTTTT
CASSYYRVTGELFF
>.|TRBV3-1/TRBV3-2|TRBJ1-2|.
TGTGCCAGCAGCCCGGGGGATGGCTATACCTTC
CASSPGDGYTF
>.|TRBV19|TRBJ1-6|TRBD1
TGTGCCAGTAGCCTGCGGACAGGGGAGAATTCACCCCTCCACTTT
CASSLRTGENSPLHF
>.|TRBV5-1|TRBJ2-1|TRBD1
TGCGCCAGCAGCCAGGGACAGGCGTCTTACAATGAGCAGTTCTTC
CASSQGQASYNEQFF
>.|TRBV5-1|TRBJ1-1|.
TGCGCCAGCAGCTTAGATTCACGCAGATCTGAAGCTTTCTTT
CASSLDSRRSEAFF
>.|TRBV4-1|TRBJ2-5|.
TGCGCCAGCAGCCAAGAACCAACAGGGTTCGCGGAAGAGACCCAGTACTTC
CASSQEPTGFAEETQYF
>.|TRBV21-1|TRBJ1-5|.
TGTGCCAGCAGCAAAGTTGGAGGGCCACGACTCAGCAATCAGCCCCAGCATTTT
CASSKVGGPRLSNQPQHF
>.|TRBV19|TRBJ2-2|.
TGTGCCAGTACCTTTCCGGGACTTAACACCGGGGAGCTGTTTTTT
CASTFPGLNTGELFF
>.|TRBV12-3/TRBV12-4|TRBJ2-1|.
TGTGCCAGCAGTATGACTCGCGGTGAGCAGTTCTTC
CASSMTRGEQFF
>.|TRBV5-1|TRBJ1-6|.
TGCGCCAGCAGCACGGGAACTGGTAATTCACCCCTCCACTTT
CASSTGTGNSPLHF
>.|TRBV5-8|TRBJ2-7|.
TGTGCCAGCAGCTTAAAGGGTAGCGACGAGCAGTACTTC
CASSLKGSDEQYF
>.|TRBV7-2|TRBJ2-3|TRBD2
TGTGCCAGCAGCCATCGACAGAAGCGGGGTTACACAGATACGCAGTATTTT
CASSHRQKRGYTDTQYF
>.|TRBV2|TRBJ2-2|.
TGTGCCAGCCTTAGCGTCGGGGAGCTGTTTTTT
CASLSVGELFF
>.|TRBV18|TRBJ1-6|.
TGTGCCAGCTCGCCCACCGAAGCCTCCTATAATTCACCCCTCCACTTT
CASSPTEASYNSPLHF
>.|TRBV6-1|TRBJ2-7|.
TGTGCCAGCAGTGACGGCCAGGGTTCTAGCTCCTACGAGCAGTACTTC
CASSDGQGSSSYEQYF
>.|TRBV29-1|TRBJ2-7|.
TGCAGCGTCGCCGGGAGACGGAGCTCCTACGAGCAGTACTTC
CSVAGRRSSYEQYF
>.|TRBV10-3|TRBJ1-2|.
TGTGCCATCAGTGAGTGGCAGCGATCCGTCTATAGTGGCTACACCTTC
CAISEWQRSVYSGYTF
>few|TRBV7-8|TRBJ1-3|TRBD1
TGTGCCAGCAGCGGATGGGGACAGGGAGGAAGGGACACCATATATTTT
CASSGWGQGGRDTIYF
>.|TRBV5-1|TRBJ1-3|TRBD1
TGCGCCAGCAGCTTGGAAATTGGGACAGGGATTAACTCTGGAAACACCATATATTTT
CASSLEIGTGINSGNTIYF
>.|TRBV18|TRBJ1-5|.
TGTGCCAGCTCAAACCAAGGAGGGGCGGACGGGTTGGAGCCCCAGCATTTT
CASSNQGGADGLEPQHF
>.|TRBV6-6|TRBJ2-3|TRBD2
TGTGCCACCCTGTCGGGGACTAGCGGCACAGATACGCAGTATTTT
CATLSGTSGTDTQYF
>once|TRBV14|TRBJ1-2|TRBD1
TGTGCCAGCAGCTTCGCCGGGACAGGATATGGCTACACCTTC
CASSFAGTGYGYTF
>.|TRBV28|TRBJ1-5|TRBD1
TGTGCCAGCTTGACAGGGGGCAATCAGCCCCAGCATTTT
CASLTGGNQPQHF
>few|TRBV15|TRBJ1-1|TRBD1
TGTGCCACCAGCAGAGAGGGACAGGGCGTCGCTGAAGCTTTCTTT
CATSREGQGVAEAFF
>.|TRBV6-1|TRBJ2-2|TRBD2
TGTGCCAGCAGTGAATCGAGCGGGAGCACCGGGGAGCTGTTTTTT
CASSESSGSTGELFF
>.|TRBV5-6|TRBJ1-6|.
TGTGCCAGCAGCTCGGGCGGGGGGTCGCCCCTCCACTTT
CASSSGGGSPLHF